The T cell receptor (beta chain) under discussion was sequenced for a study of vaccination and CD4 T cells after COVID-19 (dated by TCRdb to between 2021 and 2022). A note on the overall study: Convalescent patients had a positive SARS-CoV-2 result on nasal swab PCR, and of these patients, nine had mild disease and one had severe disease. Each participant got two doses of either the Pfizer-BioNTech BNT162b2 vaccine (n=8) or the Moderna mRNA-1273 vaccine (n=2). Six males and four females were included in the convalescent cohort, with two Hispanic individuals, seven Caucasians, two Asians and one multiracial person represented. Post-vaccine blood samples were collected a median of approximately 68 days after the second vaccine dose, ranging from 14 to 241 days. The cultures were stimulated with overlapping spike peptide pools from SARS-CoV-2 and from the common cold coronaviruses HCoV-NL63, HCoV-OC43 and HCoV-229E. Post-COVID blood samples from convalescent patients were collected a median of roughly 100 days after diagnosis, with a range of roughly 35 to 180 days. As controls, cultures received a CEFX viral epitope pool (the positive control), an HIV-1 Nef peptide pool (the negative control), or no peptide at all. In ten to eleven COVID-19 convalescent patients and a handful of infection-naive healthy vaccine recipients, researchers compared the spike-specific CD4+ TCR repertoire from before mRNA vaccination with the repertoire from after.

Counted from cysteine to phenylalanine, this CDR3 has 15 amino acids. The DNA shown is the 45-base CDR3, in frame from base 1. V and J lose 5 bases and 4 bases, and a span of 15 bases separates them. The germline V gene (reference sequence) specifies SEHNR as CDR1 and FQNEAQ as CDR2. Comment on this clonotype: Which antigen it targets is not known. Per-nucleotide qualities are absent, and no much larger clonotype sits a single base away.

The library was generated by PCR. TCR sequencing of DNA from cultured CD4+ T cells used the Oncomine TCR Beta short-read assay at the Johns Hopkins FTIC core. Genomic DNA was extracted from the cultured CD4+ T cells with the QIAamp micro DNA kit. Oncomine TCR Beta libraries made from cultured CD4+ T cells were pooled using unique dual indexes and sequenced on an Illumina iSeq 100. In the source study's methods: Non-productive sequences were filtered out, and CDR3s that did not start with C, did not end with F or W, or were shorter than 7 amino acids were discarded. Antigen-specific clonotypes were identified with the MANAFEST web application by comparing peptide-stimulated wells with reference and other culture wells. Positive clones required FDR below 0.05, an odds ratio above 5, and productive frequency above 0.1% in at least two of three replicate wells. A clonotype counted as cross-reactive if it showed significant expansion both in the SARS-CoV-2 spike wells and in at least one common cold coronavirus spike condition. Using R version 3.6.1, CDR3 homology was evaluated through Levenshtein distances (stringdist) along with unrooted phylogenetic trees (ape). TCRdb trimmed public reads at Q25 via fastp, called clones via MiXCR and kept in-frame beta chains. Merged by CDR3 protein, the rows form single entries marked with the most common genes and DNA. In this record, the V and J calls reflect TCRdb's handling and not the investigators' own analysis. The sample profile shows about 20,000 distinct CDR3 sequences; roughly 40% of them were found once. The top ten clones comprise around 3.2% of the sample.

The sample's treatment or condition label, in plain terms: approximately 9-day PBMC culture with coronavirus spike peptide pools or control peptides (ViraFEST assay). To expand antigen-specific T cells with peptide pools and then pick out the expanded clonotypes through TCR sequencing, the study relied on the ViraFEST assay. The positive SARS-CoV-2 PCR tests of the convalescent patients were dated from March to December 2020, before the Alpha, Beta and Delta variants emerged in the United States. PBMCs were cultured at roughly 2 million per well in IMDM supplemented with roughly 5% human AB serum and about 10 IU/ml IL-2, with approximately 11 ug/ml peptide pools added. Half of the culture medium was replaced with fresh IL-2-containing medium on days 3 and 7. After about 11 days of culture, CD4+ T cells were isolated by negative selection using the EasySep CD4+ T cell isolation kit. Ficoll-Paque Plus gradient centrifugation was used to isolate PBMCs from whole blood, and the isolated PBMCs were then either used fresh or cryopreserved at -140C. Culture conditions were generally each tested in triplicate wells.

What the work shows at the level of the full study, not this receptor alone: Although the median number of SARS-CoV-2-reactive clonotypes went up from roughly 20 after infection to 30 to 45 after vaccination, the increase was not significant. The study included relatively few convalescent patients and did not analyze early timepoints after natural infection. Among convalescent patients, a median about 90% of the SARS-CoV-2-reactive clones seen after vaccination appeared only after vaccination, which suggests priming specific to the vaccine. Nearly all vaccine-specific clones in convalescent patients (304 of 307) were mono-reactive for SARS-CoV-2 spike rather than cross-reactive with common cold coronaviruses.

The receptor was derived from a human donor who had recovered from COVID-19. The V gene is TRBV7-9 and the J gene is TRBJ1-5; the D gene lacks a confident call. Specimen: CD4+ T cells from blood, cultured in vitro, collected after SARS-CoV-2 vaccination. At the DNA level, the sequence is TGTGCCAGCAGCCTCATTAAACCACCGAATCAGCCCCAGCATTTT. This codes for CASSLIKPPNQPQHF.